Here is one TCR beta chain with its context. Its antigen is unknown. This PCR relied on a set of 60 Vbeta primers and 13 Jbeta primers. Assay used: immunoSEQ multiplex PCR; TCRdb lists only in-frame clones, some missing. The sample shows over 80,000 clones, around 81% of them seen only once. The sample belongs to a study of cytomegalovirus exposure and HLA in healthy donors. Study as a whole: Earlier sequencing of about 179 million T cells yielded around 120 million unique TCR beta sequences. Whole-study findings and limits: Cytomegalovirus-associated status was assigned to 164 TCR beta chains. TCR beta V segments were, for the most part, productive about 87% or about 30% of the time in an earlier analysis. Cytomegalovirus status was reportedly diagnosed by the classifier with high specificity and sensitivity.

Germline assignment: CDR1 LNHDA and CDR2 SQIVND (reference sequence). Trimming removed 3 bases at V and 1 base at J, with 3 bases between. This CDR3 has 12 residues. The TCR sequence derives from a man aged 40-49 years in good health and CMV-seropositive. This chain links TRBV19 with TRBJ1-1; D unclear. The sequencing sample was made of PBMCs. CDR3 region: CASSIGNTEAFF. CDR3 nucleotides: TGTGCCAGTAGTATCGGGAACACTGAAGCTTTCTTT.